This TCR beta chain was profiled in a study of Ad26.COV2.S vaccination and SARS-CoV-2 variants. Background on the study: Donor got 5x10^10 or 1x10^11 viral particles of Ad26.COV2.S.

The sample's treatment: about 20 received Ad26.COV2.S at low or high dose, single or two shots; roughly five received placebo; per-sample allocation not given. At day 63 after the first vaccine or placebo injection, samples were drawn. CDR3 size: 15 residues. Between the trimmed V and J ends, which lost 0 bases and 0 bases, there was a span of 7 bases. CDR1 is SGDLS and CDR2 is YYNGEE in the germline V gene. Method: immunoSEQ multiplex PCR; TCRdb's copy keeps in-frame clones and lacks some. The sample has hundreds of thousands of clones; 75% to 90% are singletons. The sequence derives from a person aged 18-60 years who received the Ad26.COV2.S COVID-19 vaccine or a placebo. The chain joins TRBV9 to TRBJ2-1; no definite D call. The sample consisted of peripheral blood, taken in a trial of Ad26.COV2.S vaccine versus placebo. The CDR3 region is CASSVEVTSYNEQFF. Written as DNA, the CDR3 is TGTGCCAGCAGCGTAGAAGTCACCTCCTACAATGAGCAGTTCTTC.